In this sample, the clone carrying this T cell receptor beta chain turned up a few times. This record comes from a study of blood T cell repertoires in COVID-19. The V gene's germline CDR1 is MDHEN and CDR2 SYDVKM. There are 13 residues in the CDR3. V lost 5 bases, J lost 2 bases, and 3 bases stayed unmatched. Using immunoSEQ multiplex PCR, the repertoire was profiled, and TCRdb retains in-frame clones only, with some absent. Here the sample spans around 120,000 clones, around 88% being singletons. The specimen was peripheral blood. The chain joins TRBV28 to TRBJ2-7, with 7 bases that match TRBD2. The TCR sequence derives from a woman aged 45-65 years with active or convalescent COVID-19. As DNA, the CDR3 is TGTGCCAGCAGTCCAGCGGGAACCTACGAGCAGTACTTC. This encodes CASSPAGTYEQYF.